Listed here are 11 T cell receptor beta chains from one sample, sequenced in a study of blood T cells in healthy people across ages. Sample-barcoded 5' priming and a J-beta primer mix drove a second PCR of about 6 to 12 cycles. TCRdb reanalysed the 5' RACE reads using MiXCR and keeps one entry per CDR3 protein. This table has about 650,000 distinct CDR3 sequences, roughly half appearing once. What was sequenced was blood. The source is a woman aged 80 or over in good health.

In its sample, this clonotype was seen a few times. V and J are TRBV10-3 and TRBJ1-1; 9 nucleotides line up with TRBD1. Looked up from germline, CDR1 is ENHRY and CDR2 is SYGVKD. The CDR3 is 15 amino acids. Unmatched junction bases numbered 4, after V lost 4 bases and J lost 1 base. The CDR3, as DNA: TGTGCCATCAGTGGACAGACAGGGGGGAACACTGAAGCTTTCTTT. It codes for CAISGQTGGNTEAFF.

This clonotype has ten or more counts. The chain carries TRBV6-2 or TRBV6-3 and TRBJ2-3; 7 positions agree with TRBD2. Germline lookup yields CDR1 MNHEY and CDR2 SVGEGT. The CDR3 covers 14 residues. The junction had 7 bases not matched to a gene; V was cut back by 7 bases and J by 3 bases. CDR3: CASTKRRETDTQYF. The CDR3 bases are TGTGCCAGCACCAAACGGCGGGAGACAGATACGCAGTATTTT.

About this clonotype: This sequence may be a read error, since a much larger clone differs from it by one base. The chain joins TRBV2 to TRBJ2-1; D unresolved. V lost 0 bases, J lost 9 bases, and 9 bases lay in between. The CDR3 has 13 residues. CDR1 and CDR2 (germline): SNHLY, FYNNEI. DNA of the CDR3: TGTGCCAGCAGTGAAGCGGAAAGAAGTGAGCAGTTCTTC. It is translated as CASSEAERSEQFF.

The gene calls are TRBV6-2 or TRBV6-3 and TRBJ1-1, with TRBD1 identical over 9 bases. The CDR3 spans 14 residues. Germline V gene data show CDR1 as MNHEY and CDR2 as SVGEGT. J was trimmed by 1 base and V by 7 bases; bases with no gene match: 4. CDR3 residues: CASIEGQGNTEAFF. The CDR3 DNA reads as TGTGCCAGCATCGAGGGACAGGGGAACACTGAAGCTTTCTTT.

The CDR3 nucleotides read TGCGCCAGCAGCTTGGATAGTGGGATCAACACTGAAGCTTTCTTT. It yields the protein CASSLDSGINTEAFF. This chain links TRBV5-1 with TRBJ1-1; no firm D call. Trimming took off 0 bases at V and 2 bases at J, with 11 bases between the two ends. The germline CDR1 and CDR2 sequences are SGHRS and YFSETQ. The CDR3 extends over 15 amino acids.

This clonotype has a count of ten or more. This sequence joins TRBV30 and TRBJ1-2, with D maybe TRBD1 (5 bases). From germline, CDR1 is GTSNPN and CDR2 SVGIG (reference sequence). The CDR3 consists of 13 residues. The V end lost 1 base, the J end lost 4 bases, and 10 bases lay between the germline ends. CDR3 loop: CAWSGGIGYGYTF. The CDR3 coding sequence is TGTGCCTGGAGTGGGGGGATCGGCTATGGCTACACCTTC.

The chain recombines TRBV3-1 with TRBJ2-7; D not resolved. Trimming took 2 bases from V and 0 from J, leaving 8 bases between them. Germline CDR1 and CDR2: LGHDT and YNNKEL (reference sequence). CDR3 size: 14 residues. The CDR3 DNA reads TGTGCCAGCAGCCAAACACTCCACTCCTACGAGCAGTACTTC. As protein: CASSQTLHSYEQYF.

This clonotype was recorded at least ten times. This sequence joins TRBV10-3 and TRBJ2-7; TRBD1 is a possible D gene (6 bases). Germline V CDR1 and CDR2: ENHRY, SYGVKD. Between the trimmed V and J ends, which lost 7 bases and 2 bases, there was a span of 15 bases. The CDR3 is 14 residues long. This CDR3 is CAIKRDTQTYEQYF. The CDR3, as DNA: TGTGCCATCAAACGGGACACCCAAACCTACGAGCAGTACTTC.

This chain links TRBV12-3 or TRBV12-4 with TRBJ2-3; 7 bases map to TRBD2. Trimming cost V 8 bases and J 5 bases; bases outside gene matches: 7. The CDR3 has 13 amino acids. This CDR3 reads CASALGGVDTQYF. CDR3 nucleotides: TGTGCCAGCGCCTTGGGAGGGGTAGATACGCAGTATTTT.

Of note for this clonotype: Since a much larger clone is just one base distant, this may be a read error. V usage is TRBV5-1 and J usage is TRBJ2-1; maybe TRBD2 (6 bases). The germline V gene encodes CDR1 SGHRS and CDR2 YFSETQ. V was cut by 3 bases and J by 10 bases, with 14 bases left in between. The length of the CDR3 is 13 residues. The CDR3 reads CASSWEADTEQFF. DNA for the CDR3: TGCGCCAGCAGCTGGGAGGCGGACACCGAGCAGTTCTTC. Based on the CDR3 plus reference TRBV5-1 and TRBJ2-1, the full variable domain is KAGVTQTPRYLIKTRGQQVTLSCSPISGHRSVSWYQQTPGQGLQFLFEYFSETQRNKGNFPGRFSGRQFSNSRSEMNVSTLELGDSALYLCASSWEADTEQFFGPGTRLTVL.

This chain uses TRBV27 with TRBJ1-5; 7 nucleotides line up with TRBD1. Per the germline V gene, CDR1 is MNHEY and CDR2 is SMNVEV (reference sequence). Trimming cost V 8 bases and J 1 base; bases outside gene matches: 5. The CDR3 has 14 amino acids. The CDR3 reads CASGRGQSNQPQHF. In DNA form, the CDR3 reads TGTGCCAGCGGCCGGGGACAGAGCAATCAGCCCCAGCATTTT.